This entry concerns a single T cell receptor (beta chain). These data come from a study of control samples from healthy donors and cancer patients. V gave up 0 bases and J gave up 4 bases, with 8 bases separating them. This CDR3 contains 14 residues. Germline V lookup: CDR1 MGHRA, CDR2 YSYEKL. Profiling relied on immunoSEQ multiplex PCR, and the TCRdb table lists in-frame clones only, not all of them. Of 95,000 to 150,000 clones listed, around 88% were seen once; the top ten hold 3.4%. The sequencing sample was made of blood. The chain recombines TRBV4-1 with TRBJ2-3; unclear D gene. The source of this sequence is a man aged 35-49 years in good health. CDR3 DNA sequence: TGCGCCAGCAGCCAAGAAATTCAGGCAGATACGCAGTATTTT. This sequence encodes CASSQEIQADTQYF.